This T cell receptor (beta chain) was obtained from a study of T cells in Graves' hyperthyroidism and ophthalmopathy. Whole-study findings and limits: Ophthalmopathy was identified by the model a median around 6 months ahead of onset. Appearing also in blood were most of the thyroid clonotypes expanded above 0.001. By a 13 V-J model, ophthalmopathy was set apart from stable hyperthyroidism.

This clonotype was seen at least ten times. The target antigen is unknown. Germline loops: CDR1 SGHRS, CDR2 YFSETQ. This CDR3 spans 13 amino acids. The V and J ends lost 1 base and 2 bases respectively, with 6 bases between them. TCR beta CDR3 regions were amplified from RNA. First-round RT-PCR of the TCR CDR3 relied on the HTBI primer set. TCRdb ran MiXCR on the multiplex PCR reads and lists one entry per CDR3 protein. The profile shows fewer than 650,000 distinct CDR3 sequences, 12% to 15% of them singletons. The V gene is TRBV5-1, the J gene TRBJ1-1; D ambiguous. Sequenced: blood. This clonotype was sampled from a woman aged 40 to 50 with Graves' hyperthyroidism. The CDR3 DNA is TGCGCCAGCAGCTTGTCTAGTAACACTGAAGCTTTCTTT. It is translated as CASSLSSNTEAFF.